This T cell receptor (beta chain) was sequenced in a study of blood T cell repertoires in COVID-19. About the research overall: Both acute and convalescent COVID-19 samples were obtained from the United States, Italy and Spain. T cells, B-cell-depleted T cells, or PBMCs supplied cDNA or gDNA.

This clone was seen a handful of times. Authors' data handling: Reference gene primer amplification gave estimated nucleated cell counts. Profiled with immunoSEQ multiplex PCR; TCRdb holds only in-frame clones, not every one. That table is the source of V, J and clone size, and D and trimming were worked out from the DNA. This sample has 76,000 or so clones, with around 91% found just once. Trimming removed 6 bases at V and 6 bases at J, with 21 bases between. Germline V lookup: CDR1 SGHVS, CDR2 FNYEAQ. CDR3 length: 15 residues. This chain links TRBV7-6 with TRBJ2-7; D perhaps matches TRBD2 (6 bases). Material for sequencing was peripheral blood. The clonotype originates from a human donor in a cohort sampled during active COVID-19. The CDR3 nucleotides are TGTGCCAGCAGGCGGACCGGGGTGTCCGGGGGCGAGCAGTACTTC. It codes for CASRRTGVSGGEQYF.